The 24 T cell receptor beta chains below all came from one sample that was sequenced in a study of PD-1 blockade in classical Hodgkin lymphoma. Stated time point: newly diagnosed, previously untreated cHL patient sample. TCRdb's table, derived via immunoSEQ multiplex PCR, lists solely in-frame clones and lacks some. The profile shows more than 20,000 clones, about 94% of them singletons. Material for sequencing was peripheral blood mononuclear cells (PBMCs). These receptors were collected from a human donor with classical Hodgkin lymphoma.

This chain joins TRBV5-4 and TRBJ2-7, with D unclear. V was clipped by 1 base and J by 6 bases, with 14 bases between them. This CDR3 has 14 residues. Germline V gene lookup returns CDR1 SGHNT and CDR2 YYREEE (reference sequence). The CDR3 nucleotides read TGTGCCAGCAGCTTGTTGAAGGTTTCGAGCGAGCAGTACTTC. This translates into CASSLLKVSSEQYF.

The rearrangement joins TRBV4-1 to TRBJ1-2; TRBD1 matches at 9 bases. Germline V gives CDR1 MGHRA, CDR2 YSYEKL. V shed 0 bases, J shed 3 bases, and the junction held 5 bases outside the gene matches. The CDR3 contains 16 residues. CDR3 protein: CASSQETGGMDYGYTF. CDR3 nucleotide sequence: TGCGCCAGCAGCCAAGAGACAGGGGGAATGGACTATGGCTACACCTTC.

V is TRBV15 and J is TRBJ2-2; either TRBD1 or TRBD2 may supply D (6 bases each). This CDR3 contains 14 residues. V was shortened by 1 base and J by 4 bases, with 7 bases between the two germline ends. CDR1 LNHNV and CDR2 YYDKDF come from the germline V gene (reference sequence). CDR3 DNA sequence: TGTGCCACCAGCAGAGGGGGGGCCACCGGGGAGCTGTTTTTT. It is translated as CATSRGGATGELFF.

DNA of the CDR3: TGTGCCAGTAGTCCGCTAGCGAACACCGGGGAGCTGTTTTTT. It specifies CASSPLANTGELFF. V gene TRBV19 combines with J gene TRBJ2-2; D unclear. CDR1 is LNHDA, CDR2 SQIVND, per germline (reference sequence). Trimming shortened V by 5 bases and J by 0 bases, and 7 bases separated the two germline ends. The CDR3 has 14 residues. Combining the CDR3 with reference TRBV19 and TRBJ2-2 gives the whole variable domain DGGITQSPKYLFRKEGQNVTLSCEQNLNHDAMYWYRQDPGQGLRLIYYSQIVNDFQKGDIAEGYSVSREKKESFPLTVTSAQKNPTAFYLCASSPLANTGELFFGEGSRLTVL.

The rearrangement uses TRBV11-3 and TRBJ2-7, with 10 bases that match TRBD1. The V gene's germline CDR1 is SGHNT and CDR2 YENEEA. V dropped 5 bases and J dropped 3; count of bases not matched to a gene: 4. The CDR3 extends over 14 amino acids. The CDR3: CASSPGQGYYEQYF. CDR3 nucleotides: TGTGCCAGCAGCCCGGGACAGGGGTACTACGAGCAGTACTTC.

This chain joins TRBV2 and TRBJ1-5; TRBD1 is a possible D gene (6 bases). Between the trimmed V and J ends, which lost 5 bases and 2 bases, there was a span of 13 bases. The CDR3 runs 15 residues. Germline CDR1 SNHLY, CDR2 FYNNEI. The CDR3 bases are TGTGCCAGCAGTCTACAGGGATCTGGCAATCAGCCCCAGCATTTT. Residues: CASSLQGSGNQPQHF.

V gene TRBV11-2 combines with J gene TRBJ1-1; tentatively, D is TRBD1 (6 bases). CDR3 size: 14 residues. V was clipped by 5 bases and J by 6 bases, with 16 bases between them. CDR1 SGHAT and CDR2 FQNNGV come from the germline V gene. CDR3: CASSTAGGMAEAFF. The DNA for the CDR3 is TGTGCCAGCAGCACGGCGGGGGGCATGGCTGAAGCTTTCTTT.

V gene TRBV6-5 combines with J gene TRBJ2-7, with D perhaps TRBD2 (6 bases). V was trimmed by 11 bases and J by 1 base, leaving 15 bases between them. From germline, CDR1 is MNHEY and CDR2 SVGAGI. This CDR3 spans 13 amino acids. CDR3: CAGLRERSYEQYF. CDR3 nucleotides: TGTGCCGGGCTTCGGGAGCGATCCTACGAGCAGTACTTC.

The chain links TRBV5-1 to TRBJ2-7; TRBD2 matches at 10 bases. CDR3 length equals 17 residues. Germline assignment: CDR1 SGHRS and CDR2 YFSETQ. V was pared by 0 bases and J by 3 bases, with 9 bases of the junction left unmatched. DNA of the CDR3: TGCGCCAGCAGCTTGGCTAGCGGGGGCAACCTGTACTACGAGCAGTACTTC. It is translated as CASSLASGGNLYYEQYF.

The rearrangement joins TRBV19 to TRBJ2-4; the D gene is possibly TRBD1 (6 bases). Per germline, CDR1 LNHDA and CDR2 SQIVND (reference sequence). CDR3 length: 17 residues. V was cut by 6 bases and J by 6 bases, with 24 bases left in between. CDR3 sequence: CASSHTGTGSPRNIQYF. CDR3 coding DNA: TGTGCCAGTAGCCACACAGGGACGGGATCGCCCAGAAACATTCAGTACTTC.

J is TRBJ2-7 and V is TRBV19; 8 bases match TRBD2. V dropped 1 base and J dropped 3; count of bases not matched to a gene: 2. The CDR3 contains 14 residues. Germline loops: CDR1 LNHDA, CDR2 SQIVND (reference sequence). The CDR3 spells CASSIGRGDYEQYF. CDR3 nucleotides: TGTGCCAGTAGTATAGGGCGGGGGGACTACGAGCAGTACTTC.

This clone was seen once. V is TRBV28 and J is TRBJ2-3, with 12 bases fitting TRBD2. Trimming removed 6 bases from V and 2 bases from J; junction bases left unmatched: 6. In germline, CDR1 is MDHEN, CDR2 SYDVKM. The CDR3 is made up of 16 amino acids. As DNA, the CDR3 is TGTGCCAGCAGCAATCTAGCGGGGGGGTACACAGATACGCAGTATTTT. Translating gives CASSNLAGGYTDTQYF.

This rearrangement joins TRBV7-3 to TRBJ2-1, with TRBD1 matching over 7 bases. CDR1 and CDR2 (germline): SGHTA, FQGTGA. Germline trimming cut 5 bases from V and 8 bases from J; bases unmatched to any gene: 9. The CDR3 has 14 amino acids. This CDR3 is CASSPRTGTDEQFF. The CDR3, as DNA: TGTGCCAGCAGCCCAAGGACAGGAACGGATGAGCAGTTCTTC. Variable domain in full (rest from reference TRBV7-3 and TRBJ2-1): GAGVSQTPSNKVTEKGKYVELRCDPISGHTALYWYRQSLGQGPEFLIYFQGTGAADDSGLPNDRFFAVRPEGSVSTLKIQRTERGDSAVYLCASSPRTGTDEQFFGPGTRLTVL.

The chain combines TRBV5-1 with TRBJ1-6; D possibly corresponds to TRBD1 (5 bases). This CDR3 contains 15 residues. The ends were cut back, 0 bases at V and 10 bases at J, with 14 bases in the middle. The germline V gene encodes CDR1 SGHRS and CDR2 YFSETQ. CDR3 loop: CASSLAGGSRSPLHF. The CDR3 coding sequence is TGCGCCAGCAGCTTGGCCGGGGGGAGTCGATCACCCCTCCACTTT. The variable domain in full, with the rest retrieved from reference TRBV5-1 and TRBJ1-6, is KAGVTQTPRYLIKTRGQQVTLSCSPISGHRSVSWYQQTPGQGLQFLFEYFSETQRNKGNFPGRFSGRQFSNSRSEMNVSTLELGDSALYLCASSLAGGSRSPLHFGNGTRLTVT.

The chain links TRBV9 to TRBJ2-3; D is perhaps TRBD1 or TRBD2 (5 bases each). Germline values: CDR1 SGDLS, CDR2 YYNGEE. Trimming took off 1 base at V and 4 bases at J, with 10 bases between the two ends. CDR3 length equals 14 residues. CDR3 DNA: TGTGCCAGCAGCGTACGGGACGAGGCAGATACGCAGTATTTT. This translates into CASSVRDEADTQYF.

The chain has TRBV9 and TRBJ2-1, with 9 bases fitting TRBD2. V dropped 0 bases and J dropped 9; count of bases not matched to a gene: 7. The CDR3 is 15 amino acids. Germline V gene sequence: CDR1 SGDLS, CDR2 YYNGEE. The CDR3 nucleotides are TGTGCCAGCAGCGTAGTGCGGGAGGGGCGGGGTGAGCAGTTCTTC. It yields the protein CASSVVREGRGEQFF.

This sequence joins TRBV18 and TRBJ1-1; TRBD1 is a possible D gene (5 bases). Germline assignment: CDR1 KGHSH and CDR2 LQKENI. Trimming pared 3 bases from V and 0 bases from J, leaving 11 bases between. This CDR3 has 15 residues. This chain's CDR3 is CASSPLGGMNTEAFF. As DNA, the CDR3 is TGTGCCAGCTCACCTTTGGGGGGGATGAACACTGAAGCTTTCTTT.

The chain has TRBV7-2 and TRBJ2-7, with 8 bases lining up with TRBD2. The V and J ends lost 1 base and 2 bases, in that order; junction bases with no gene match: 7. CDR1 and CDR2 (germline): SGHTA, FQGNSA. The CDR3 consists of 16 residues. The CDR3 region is CASSLEGAGETYEQYF. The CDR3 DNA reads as TGTGCCAGCAGCTTAGAGGGAGCGGGGGAGACCTACGAGCAGTACTTC.

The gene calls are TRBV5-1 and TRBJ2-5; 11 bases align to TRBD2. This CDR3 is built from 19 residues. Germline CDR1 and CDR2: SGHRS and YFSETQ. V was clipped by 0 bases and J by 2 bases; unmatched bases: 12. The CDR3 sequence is CASSLESVGLAATQETQYF. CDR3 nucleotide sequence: TGCGCCAGCAGCTTGGAGTCGGTGGGACTAGCGGCTACACAAGAGACCCAGTACTTC. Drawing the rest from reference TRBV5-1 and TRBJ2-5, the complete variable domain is KAGVTQTPRYLIKTRGQQVTLSCSPISGHRSVSWYQQTPGQGLQFLFEYFSETQRNKGNFPGRFSGRQFSNSRSEMNVSTLELGDSALYLCASSLESVGLAATQETQYFGPGTRLLVL.

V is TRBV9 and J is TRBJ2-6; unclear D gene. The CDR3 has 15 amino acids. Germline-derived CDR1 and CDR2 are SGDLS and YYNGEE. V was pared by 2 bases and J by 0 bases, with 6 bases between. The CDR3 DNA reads TGTGCCAGCAGCGTTTTTGGCTCTGGGGCCAACGTCCTGACTTTC. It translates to CASSVFGSGANVLTF.

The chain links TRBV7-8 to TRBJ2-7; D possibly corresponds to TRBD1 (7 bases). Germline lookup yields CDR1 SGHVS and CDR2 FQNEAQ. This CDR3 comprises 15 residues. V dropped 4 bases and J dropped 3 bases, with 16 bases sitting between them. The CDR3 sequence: CASSSAGQSFYEQYF. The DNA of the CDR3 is TGTGCCAGCAGCTCTGCGGGACAGTCATTCTACGAGCAGTACTTC.

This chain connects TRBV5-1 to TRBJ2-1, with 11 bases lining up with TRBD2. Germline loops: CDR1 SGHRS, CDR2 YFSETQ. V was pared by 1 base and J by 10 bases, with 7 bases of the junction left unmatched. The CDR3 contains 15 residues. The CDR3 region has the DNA TGCGCCAGCAGCTTGACTAGCGGGGGATCGAGGGAGCAGTTCTTC. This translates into CASSLTSGGSREQFF.

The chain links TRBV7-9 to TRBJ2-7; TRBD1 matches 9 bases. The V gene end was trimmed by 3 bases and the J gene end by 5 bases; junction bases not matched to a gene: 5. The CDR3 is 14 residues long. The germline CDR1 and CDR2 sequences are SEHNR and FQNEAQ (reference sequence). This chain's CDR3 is CASSLGQGFHEQYF. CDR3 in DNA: TGTGCCAGCAGCTTGGGACAGGGCTTCCACGAGCAGTACTTC.

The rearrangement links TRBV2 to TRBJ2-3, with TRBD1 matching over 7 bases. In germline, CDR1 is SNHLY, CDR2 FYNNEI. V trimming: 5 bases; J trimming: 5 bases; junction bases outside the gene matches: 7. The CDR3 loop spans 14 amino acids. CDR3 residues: CASSSDRELDTQYF. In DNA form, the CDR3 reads TGTGCCAGCAGTAGCGACAGGGAACTAGATACGCAGTATTTT.